These T cell receptor beta chains were read from a single sample in a study of T cell changes during pregnancy in multiple sclerosis. Assay: immunoSEQ multiplex PCR; the TCRdb copy retains only in-frame clones and omits some. The sample carries around 70,000 clones, more than 85% recorded once. The specimen comprised peripheral blood, sampled in the first trimester of pregnancy. The receptors originated from a female donor in good health, enrolled as a control in a pregnancy study. Each CDR3 is given with its conserved first and last residue. A D gene is named only where the DNA matches it firmly. Clone size, where shown, is once, few, many, or a class for clones that have expanded.

CDR3: CASSPRVGELRNTEAFF; DNA: TGTGCCAGCTCACCAAGAGTCGGGGAATTAAGGAACACTGAAGCTTTCTTT; V: TRBV18; J: TRBJ1-1; size: NA; D: NA
CDR3: CAIGEITGANTGELFF; DNA: TGTGCCATCGGGGAAATTACAGGGGCGAACACCGGGGAGCTGTTTTTT; V: TRBV10-3; J: TRBJ2-2; size: NA; D: TRBD1
CDR3: CASLRYGYTF; DNA: TGTGCCAGCCTGCGGTATGGCTACACCTTC; V: TRBV6-6; J: TRBJ1-2; size: NA; D: NA
CDR3: CASSLDLREQYF; DNA: TGTGCCAGCAGCTTAGATCTGAGGGAGCAGTACTTC; V: TRBV7-8; J: TRBJ2-7; size: NA; D: NA
CDR3: CASSQDPGVGYEQYF; DNA: TGCGCCAGCAGCCAAGATCCAGGTGTAGGCTACGAGCAGTACTTC; V: TRBV4-1; J: TRBJ2-7; size: NA; D: NA
CDR3: CASSQGAVQGETQYF; DNA: TGTGCCAGCAGCCAGGGGGCAGTACAAGGAGAGACCCAGTACTTC; V: TRBV28; J: TRBJ2-5; size: NA; D: TRBD1
CDR3: CASSLSGDEQFF; DNA: TGTGCCAGCAGTTTATCGGGCGATGAGCAGTTCTTC; V: TRBV27; J: TRBJ2-1; size: NA; D: NA
CDR3: CASSLRGGLATGELFF; DNA: TGTGCCAGCAGCCTCAGGGGAGGACTAGCCACCGGGGAGCTGTTTTTT; V: TRBV5-8; J: TRBJ2-2; size: NA; D: TRBD2
CDR3: CASSRGGSLYEQYF; DNA: TGTGCCAGCAGCCGGGGAGGGTCCCTCTACGAGCAGTACTTC; V: TRBV5-6; J: TRBJ2-7; size: NA; D: TRBD2
CDR3: CASSTPRGDTDTQYF; DNA: TGTGCCAGCAGCACCCCGCGGGGTGACACAGATACGCAGTATTTT; V: TRBV5-4; J: TRBJ2-3; size: NA; D: NA
CDR3: CASSEIRTGEMEAFF; DNA: TGTGCCAGCAGTGAGATTAGGACGGGAGAGATGGAAGCTTTCTTT; V: TRBV28; J: TRBJ1-1; size: NA; D: NA
CDR3: CAISDEGTGSNQPQHF; DNA: TGTGCCATCAGTGATGAGGGGACAGGAAGCAATCAGCCCCAGCATTTT; V: TRBV10-3; J: TRBJ1-5; size: NA; D: TRBD1
CDR3: CASSQSGTGDSGANVLTF; DNA: TGTGCCAGCAGCCAGTCCGGGACAGGAGACTCTGGGGCCAACGTCCTGACTTTC; V: TRBV4-2; J: TRBJ2-6; size: once; D: TRBD1
CDR3: CASSLSGKGSNQPQHF; DNA: TGCGCCAGCAGCCTCTCAGGGAAGGGGAGCAATCAGCCCCAGCATTTT; V: TRBV4-1; J: TRBJ1-5; size: NA; D: NA
CDR3: CASKPTDSGGEKLFF; DNA: TGTGCCAGCAAACCGACGGATTCGGGGGGTGAAAAACTGTTTTTT; V: TRBV2; J: TRBJ1-4; size: NA; D: NA
CDR3: CASSLSPQGAGELFF; DNA: TGTGCCAGCAGCTTATCTCCACAGGGGGCCGGGGAGCTGTTTTTT; V: TRBV7-2; J: TRBJ2-2; size: NA; D: TRBD1
CDR3: CASSLGANTGELFF; DNA: TGTGCCAGCAGCTTAGGGGCAAACACCGGGGAGCTGTTTTTT; V: TRBV11-3; J: TRBJ2-2; size: few; D: NA
CDR3: CGAGRDSNQPQHF; DNA: TGTGGCGCAGGCCGAGATAGCAATCAGCCCCAGCATTTT; V: TRBV19; J: TRBJ1-5; size: NA; D: NA
CDR3: CASSKRLAGTDTQYF; DNA: TGTGCCAGCAGTAAGCGTCTAGCAGGCACAGATACGCAGTATTTT; V: TRBV2; J: TRBJ2-3; size: NA; D: NA
CDR3: CASSMVGLNTGELFF; DNA: TGTGCCAGTAGTATGGTTGGCCTTAACACCGGGGAGCTGTTTTTT; V: TRBV19; J: TRBJ2-2; size: NA; D: NA
CDR3: CASSLAGQGQETQYF; DNA: TGTGCTAGCAGCTTAGCGGGACAGGGGCAAGAGACCCAGTACTTC; V: TRBV7-7; J: TRBJ2-5; size: few; D: TRBD1
CDR3: CASSYGQGARAGTDTQYF; DNA: TGCGCCAGCAGTTACGGACAGGGGGCACGGGCAGGCACAGATACGCAGTATTTT; V: TRBV5-1; J: TRBJ2-3; size: NA; D: TRBD1
CDR3: CASAGTPSEQYF; DNA: TGTGCCAGTGCCGGGACACCCTCGGAGCAGTACTTC; V: TRBV6-1; J: TRBJ2-7; size: NA; D: NA
CDR3: CASSLGDRGGETQYF; DNA: TGCGCCAGCAGCTTGGGGGACAGGGGTGGAGAGACCCAGTACTTC; V: TRBV5-1; J: TRBJ2-5; size: NA; D: TRBD1
CDR3: CASSVQGTQPQHF; DNA: TGTGCCAGCAGTGTACAGGGGACTCAGCCCCAGCATTTT; V: TRBV2; J: TRBJ1-5; size: once; D: TRBD1
CDR3: CASSFTGDEQYF; DNA: TGCGCCAGCAGTTTTACAGGGGACGAGCAGTACTTC; V: TRBV5-1; J: TRBJ2-7; size: NA; D: TRBD1
CDR3: CAWAWTGSTGELFF; DNA: TGTGCCTGGGCTTGGACAGGGTCCACCGGGGAGCTGTTTTTT; V: TRBV30; J: TRBJ2-2; size: NA; D: TRBD1
CDR3: CASSADINEQFF; DNA: TGTGCCAGCAGCGCGGATATCAATGAGCAGTTCTTC; V: TRBV6-5; J: TRBJ2-1; size: NA; D: NA
CDR3: CASSPGGIKEKLFF; DNA: TGTGCCAGCAGTCCAGGGGGCATCAAAGAAAAACTGTTTTTT; V: TRBV28; J: TRBJ1-4; size: NA; D: TRBD1
CDR3: CASSTRDIRPYGYTF; DNA: TGTGCCAGCAGCACCAGGGACATTAGGCCCTATGGCTACACCTTC; V: TRBV11-1; J: TRBJ1-2; size: NA; D: NA
CDR3: CASSLYAGYDYTF; DNA: TGTGCCAGCAGTTTATATGCGGGGTACGACTACACCTTC; V: TRBV27; J: TRBJ1-2; size: NA; D: NA
CDR3: CASSRQGVGEQYF; DNA: TGTGCCAGCAGTCGACAAGGGGTAGGCGAGCAGTACTTC; V: TRBV6-5; J: TRBJ2-7; size: NA; D: NA
CDR3: CASSPNPLSGNTIYF; DNA: TGTGCCAGCAGCCCTAACCCCCTCTCTGGAAACACCATATATTTT; V: TRBV7-8; J: TRBJ1-3; size: NA; D: NA
CDR3: CASSPTRDFGANVLTF; DNA: TGTGCCAGCTCGCCCACCCGGGATTTTGGGGCCAACGTCCTGACTTTC; V: TRBV18; J: TRBJ2-6; size: NA; D: NA
CDR3: CASSGDSNSNQPQHF; DNA: TGTGCCAGCAGTGGGGACTCAAATAGCAATCAGCCCCAGCATTTT; V: TRBV2; J: TRBJ1-5; size: NA; D: NA
CDR3: CASSLAGTGNYEQYF; DNA: TGTGCCAGCAGCCTAGCCGGGACAGGGAACTACGAGCAGTACTTC; V: TRBV6-1; J: TRBJ2-7; size: once; D: TRBD1
CDR3: CASRRFGAYEQYF; DNA: TGTGCCAGCAGACGATTTGGGGCATACGAGCAGTACTTC; V: TRBV5-6; J: TRBJ2-7; size: NA; D: NA